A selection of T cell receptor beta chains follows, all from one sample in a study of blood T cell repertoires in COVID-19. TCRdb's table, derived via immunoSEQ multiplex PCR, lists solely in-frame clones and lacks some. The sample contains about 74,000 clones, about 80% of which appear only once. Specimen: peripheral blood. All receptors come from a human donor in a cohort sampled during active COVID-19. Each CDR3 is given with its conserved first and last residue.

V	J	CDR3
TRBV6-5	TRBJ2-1	CASSYSGRGPYNEQFF
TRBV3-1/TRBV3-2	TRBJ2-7	CASSSPSGATYEQYF
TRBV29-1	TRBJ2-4	CSVEVPGGPAKNIQYF
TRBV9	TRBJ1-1	CASSETPNTEAFF
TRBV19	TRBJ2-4	CASSPEPPLTSGASLAKNIQYF
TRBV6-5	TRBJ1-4	CASRDRGTNEKLFF
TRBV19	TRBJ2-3	CASSGGQDTQYF
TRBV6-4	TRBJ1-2	CASSDSGRAYGYTF
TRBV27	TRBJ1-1	CASTTTERNTEAFF
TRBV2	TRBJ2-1	CASSSQGIAYNEQFF
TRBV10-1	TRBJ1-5	CASSESGRQQPQHF
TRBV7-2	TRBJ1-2	CASSFSTGSYGYTF
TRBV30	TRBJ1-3	CAWSSRGNGRNTIYF
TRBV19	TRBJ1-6	CASSMGTGRERPSPLHF
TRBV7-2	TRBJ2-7	CASSPSSGSYEQYF
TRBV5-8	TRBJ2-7	CASSLTAYEQYF
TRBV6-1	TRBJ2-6	CASSELKQGSSGANVLTF
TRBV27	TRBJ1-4	CASSPRQGISEKLFF
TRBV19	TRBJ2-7	CASGRVAGSYEQYF
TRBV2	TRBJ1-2	CASSRPGGRNYGYTF
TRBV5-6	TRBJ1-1	CASTLDFGNTEAFF
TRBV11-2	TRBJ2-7	CASSTGDGREQYF
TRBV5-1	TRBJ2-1	CASSRGQGRGYEQFF
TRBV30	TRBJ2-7	CAWSVLGGGGAYEQYF